These 10 T cell receptor beta chains were sequenced from one sample in a study of T cells in localized non-small cell lung cancer. Sequencing was performed with immunoSEQ multiplex PCR; in TCRdb, only in-frame clones are kept and a portion is missing. Of about 1,700 clones listed, 20% to 25% are singletons. The sequences come from normal lung tissue next to the tumor, collected before any cancer treatment. The receptors here all came from a man aged 40 to 70 with stage I lung adenocarcinoma.

J is TRBJ2-3 and V is TRBV18; D unclear. The V gene's germline CDR1 is KGHSH and CDR2 LQKENI. Trimming took off 0 bases at V and 5 bases at J, with 12 bases between the two ends. The CDR3 sequence is 15 residues long. CDR3 sequence reads: CASSPPVGLGDTQYF. CDR3 nucleotide sequence: TGTGCCAGCTCACCACCGGTCGGTCTGGGAGATACGCAGTATTTT. The complete variable domain, with remaining parts taken from reference TRBV18 and TRBJ2-3, reads NAGVMQNPRHLVRRRGQEARLRCSPMKGHSHVYWYRQLPEEGLKFMVYLQKENIIDESGMPKERFSAEFPKEGPSILRIQQVVRGDSAAYFCASSPPVGLGDTQYFGPGTRLTVL.

The V call is TRBV19, the J call TRBJ2-4, with 13 bases aligning to TRBD2. In germline, CDR1 is LNHDA, CDR2 SQIVND (reference sequence). This CDR3 is built from 18 residues. Trimming removed 5 bases from V and 2 bases from J; junction bases left unmatched: 9. CDR3: CASSPRTSGRKTKNIQYF. The DNA for the CDR3 is TGTGCCAGTAGTCCTCGGACTAGCGGGAGAAAAACCAAAAACATTCAGTACTTC.

This clone has only a few counts. The rearrangement links TRBV2 to TRBJ1-5; possibly TRBD1 for D (6 bases). The CDR3 is 14 residues long. CDR1 is SNHLY, CDR2 FYNNEI, per germline. The germline V and J ends were trimmed by 1 base and 6 bases, with 10 bases remaining between them. The CDR3 DNA reads as TGTGCCAGCAGTGAAGAGGGGGGGGGTCAGCCCCAGCATTTT. This encodes CASSEEGGGQPQHF.

This clone is categorized as medium-sized. The genes are TRBV6-8 and TRBJ2-5; D is tentatively TRBD1 or TRBD2 (5 bases each). Germline V gives CDR1 MNHGY, CDR2 SAAAGT. V was pared by 6 bases and J by 3 bases, with 14 bases between. This CDR3 spans 14 amino acids. CDR3 loop: CASRGRRGKETQYF. CDR3 sequence (DNA): TGTGCCAGCAGGGGACGCCGGGGAAAAGAGACCCAGTACTTC.

Concerning this clone itself: An end of the junction does not agree with germline; a read error may underlie this. This chain links TRBV6-4 with TRBJ2-1, with TRBD2 identical over 9 bases. The CDR3 extends over 14 amino acids. The germline V gene encodes CDR1 MRHNA and CDR2 SNTAGT. This chain's CDR3 is CAISEREDYNEQFF. CDR3 DNA: TGTGCCATCAGTGAGCGGGAGGACTACAATGAGCAGTTCTTC.

This clone was counted between two and nine times. This chain's CDR3 is CATSRDRTRNTEAFF. In nucleotides, the CDR3 is TGTGCCACCAGCAGAGATCGGACGAGGAATACTGAAGCTTTCTTT. The V call is TRBV15, the J call TRBJ1-1; no clear D. V lost 0 bases, J lost 5 bases, and 13 bases lay in between. Germline V gives CDR1 LNHNV, CDR2 YYDKDF (reference sequence). The CDR3 runs 15 residues.

This clone was picked up a small number of times. The chain employs TRBV6-8 and TRBJ1-5; tentatively, D is TRBD1 (6 bases). Trimming left V 5 bases short and J 2 bases short, with 13 bases between. This CDR3 spans 15 amino acids. Germline loops: CDR1 MNHGY, CDR2 SAAAGT. DNA for the CDR3: TGTGCCAGCAGTGCAGGGGAAGGGGGCAATCAGCCCCAGCATTTT. It translates to CASSAGEGGNQPQHF.

The rearrangement links TRBV19 to TRBJ2-3; no reliable D call. This CDR3 has 15 residues. V lost 3 bases to trimming and J lost 0 bases, with 10 bases between them. In germline, CDR1 is LNHDA, CDR2 SQIVND (reference sequence). The CDR3 protein is CASSIGRPSTDTQYF. The CDR3, as DNA: TGTGCCAGTAGTATCGGGCGGCCTAGCACAGATACGCAGTATTTT.

Comments on this clone: This sample includes further DNA sequences coding for the same CDR3. V gene TRBV19 combines with J gene TRBJ1-5; D is uncertain. CDR1 is LNHDA, CDR2 SQIVND, per germline (reference sequence). The CDR3 contains 12 residues. V was clipped by 6 bases and J by 4 bases, with 7 bases between them. The CDR3 DNA sequence: TGTGCCAGTAGCCTTAGAAATCAGCCCCAGCATTTT. It encodes CASSLRNQPQHF.

This clone is judged medium-sized. The J gene is TRBJ1-5, the V gene TRBV6-8, with unresolved D. The CDR3 totals 16 residues. CDR1 and CDR2 (germline): MNHGY, SAAAGT. V dropped 0 bases and J dropped 6 bases, with 15 bases sitting between them. The CDR3 nucleotides read TGTGCCAGCAGTTACTCGATGACGGAAGGTACTCAGCCCCAGCATTTT. Its translation: CASSYSMTEGTQPQHF.